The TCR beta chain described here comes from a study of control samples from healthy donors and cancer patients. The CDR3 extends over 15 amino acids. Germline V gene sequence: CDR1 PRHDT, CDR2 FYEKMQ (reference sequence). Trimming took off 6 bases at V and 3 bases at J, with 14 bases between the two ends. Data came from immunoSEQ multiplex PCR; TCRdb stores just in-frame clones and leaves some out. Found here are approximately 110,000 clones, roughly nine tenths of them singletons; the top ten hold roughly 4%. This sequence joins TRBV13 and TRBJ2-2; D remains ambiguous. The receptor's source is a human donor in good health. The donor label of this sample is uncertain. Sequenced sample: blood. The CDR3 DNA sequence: TGTGCCAGCAGACCTGGACCGCCCTACACCGGGGAGCTGTTTTTT. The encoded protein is CASRPGPPYTGELFF. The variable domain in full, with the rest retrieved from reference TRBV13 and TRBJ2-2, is AAGVIQSPRHLIKEKRETATLKCYPIPRHDTVYWYQQGPGQDPQFLISFYEKMQSDKGSIPDRFSAQQFSDYHSELNMSSLELGDSALYFCASRPGPPYTGELFFGEGSRLTVL.